The rows below give T cell receptor beta chains drawn from one sample of a study of CD8+ T cells in alopecia areata. Data came from immunoSEQ multiplex PCR; TCRdb stores just in-frame clones and leaves some out. The sample has about 130,000 clones, around 60% seen once. The material was CD4+ T cells sorted from blood, obtained at week 0. These TCRs come from a human donor with alopecia areata. Each CDR3 is given with its conserved first and last residue. Fields, in order: CDR3 protein, CDR3 DNA, V gene, clone size, D gene, J gene. A D gene is named only where the DNA matches it firmly. Rows give clone size only sometimes, using once, few, many, or a class for an expanded clone.

cdr3_aa: CASRGLAGEYEQYF
cdr3_nt: TGTGCCAGCAGGGGACTAGCGGGAGAGTACGAGCAGTACTTC
v_call: TRBV2
clone_size: .
d_call: TRBD2
j_call: TRBJ2-7

cdr3_aa: CASSQDWGARETQYF
cdr3_nt: TGCGCCAGCAGCCAAGATTGGGGGGCCAGGGAGACCCAGTACTTC
v_call: TRBV4-3
clone_size: .
d_call: .
j_call: TRBJ2-5

cdr3_aa: CATSRDPASPGLAGGQETQYF
cdr3_nt: TGTGCCACCAGCAGAGATCCGGCGTCGCCGGGACTAGCGGGGGGCCAAGAGACCCAGTACTTC
v_call: TRBV15
clone_size: .
d_call: TRBD2
j_call: TRBJ2-5

cdr3_aa: CASSQDGGPTYEQYF
cdr3_nt: TGCGCCAGCAGCCAAGATGGGGGGCCCACCTACGAGCAGTACTTC
v_call: TRBV4-3
clone_size: .
d_call: .
j_call: TRBJ2-7

cdr3_aa: CASSLPGNTQYF
cdr3_nt: TGTGCCAGCAGCCTACCGGGGAATACGCAGTATTTT
v_call: TRBV7-9
clone_size: few
d_call: .
j_call: TRBJ2-3

cdr3_aa: CASSVVRAGGMDEQFF
cdr3_nt: TGTGCCAGCAGCGTAGTGAGAGCGGGAGGAATGGATGAGCAGTTCTTC
v_call: TRBV9
clone_size: once
d_call: TRBD2
j_call: TRBJ2-1

cdr3_aa: CAISENKKPQHF
cdr3_nt: TGTGCCATCAGTGAGAACAAAAAGCCCCAGCATTTT
v_call: TRBV10-3
clone_size: .
d_call: .
j_call: TRBJ1-5

cdr3_aa: CAWSWTETEAFF
cdr3_nt: TGTGCCTGGAGTTGGACGGAGACTGAAGCTTTCTTT
v_call: TRBV30
clone_size: few
d_call: .
j_call: TRBJ1-1

cdr3_aa: CAWSTRGNQPQHF
cdr3_nt: TGTGCCTGGAGCACGAGAGGCAATCAGCCCCAGCATTTT
v_call: TRBV30
clone_size: .
d_call: .
j_call: TRBJ1-5

cdr3_aa: CASSYGTEDDEQFF
cdr3_nt: TGTGCCAGCAGTTACGGGACAGAGGACGATGAGCAGTTCTTC
v_call: TRBV6-5
clone_size: .
d_call: TRBD1
j_call: TRBJ2-1

cdr3_aa: CASSLELALTEAQYF
cdr3_nt: TGCGCCAGCAGCTTGGAACTAGCCCTCACAGAAGCGCAGTATTTT
v_call: TRBV5-1
clone_size: .
d_call: .
j_call: TRBJ2-3

cdr3_aa: CASSVVTENTEAFF
cdr3_nt: TGTGCCAGCAGCGTAGTCACGGAGAACACTGAAGCTTTCTTT
v_call: TRBV9
clone_size: .
d_call: .
j_call: TRBJ1-1

cdr3_aa: CASSEFVGTGEGSLHF
cdr3_nt: TGTGCCAGCAGTGAGTTTGTGGGGACCGGTGAAGGGTCCCTCCACTTT
v_call: TRBV25-1
clone_size: few
d_call: .
j_call: TRBJ1-6

cdr3_aa: CASSQDWAASSYEQYF
cdr3_nt: TGCGCCAGCAGCCAAGATTGGGCGGCCAGCTCCTACGAGCAGTACTTC
v_call: TRBV4-1
clone_size: many
d_call: .
j_call: TRBJ2-7

cdr3_aa: CASRYSMGRWDEKLFF
cdr3_nt: TGTGCCAGCAGATACTCAATGGGCCGATGGGACGAAAAACTGTTTTTT
v_call: TRBV27
clone_size: .
d_call: .
j_call: TRBJ1-4

cdr3_aa: CAWSGSNTGGFF
cdr3_nt: TGTGCCTGGAGTGGTTCAAATACGGGAGGTTTCTTT
v_call: TRBV30
clone_size: .
d_call: .
j_call: TRBJ1-1

cdr3_aa: CASSQDFDFGDIQYF
cdr3_nt: TGCGCCAGCAGCCAAGACTTCGACTTCGGGGACATTCAGTACTTC
v_call: TRBV4-3
clone_size: .
d_call: .
j_call: TRBJ2-4

cdr3_aa: CASSDTQSRTYNEQFF
cdr3_nt: TGTGCCAGCAGCGATACCCAGAGCCGGACCTACAATGAGCAGTTCTTC
v_call: TRBV7-2
clone_size: .
d_call: .
j_call: TRBJ2-1

cdr3_aa: CSVTDRGETQYF
cdr3_nt: TGCAGCGTTACCGACAGGGGAGAGACCCAGTACTTC
v_call: TRBV29-1
clone_size: few
d_call: TRBD1
j_call: TRBJ2-5

cdr3_aa: CASSLQDSGANVLTF
cdr3_nt: TGTGCCAGCAGCTTACAGGACTCTGGGGCCAACGTCCTGACTTTC
v_call: TRBV7-2
clone_size: few
d_call: .
j_call: TRBJ2-6

cdr3_aa: CSGRTSGYEQYF
cdr3_nt: TGCAGCGGACGGACTAGCGGCTACGAGCAGTACTTC
v_call: TRBV29-1
clone_size: few
d_call: TRBD2
j_call: TRBJ2-7

cdr3_aa: CASSLEAWWDRGTEAFF
cdr3_nt: TGCGCCAGCAGCTTGGAGGCTTGGTGGGACAGGGGGACTGAAGCTTTCTTT
v_call: TRBV5-1
clone_size: .
d_call: TRBD1
j_call: TRBJ1-1

cdr3_aa: CASSPAFLQGKKLFF
cdr3_nt: TGTGCCAGCAGCCCCGCTTTCTTACAGGGGAAGAAACTGTTTTTT
v_call: TRBV7-9
clone_size: .
d_call: TRBD1
j_call: TRBJ1-4

cdr3_aa: CASSLHLLPGQSNYGYTF
cdr3_nt: TGTGCCAGCAGCCTACACCTACTACCGGGACAGTCTAACTATGGCTACACCTTC
v_call: TRBV16
clone_size: .
d_call: TRBD1
j_call: TRBJ1-2

cdr3_aa: CASSLERAGEQFF
cdr3_nt: TGCGCCAGCAGCTTGGAACGGGCGGGCGAGCAGTTCTTC
v_call: TRBV5-1
clone_size: .
d_call: .
j_call: TRBJ2-1

cdr3_aa: CASSFQPGLEEGEQYF
cdr3_nt: TGCGCCAGCAGCTTCCAACCGGGACTAGAAGAGGGCGAGCAGTACTTC
v_call: TRBV5-1
clone_size: .
d_call: TRBD2
j_call: TRBJ2-7

cdr3_aa: CASSSQQLGSSYNSPLHF
cdr3_nt: TGTGCCAGCAGCTCACAACAACTCGGTAGCTCCTATAATTCACCCCTCCACTTT
v_call: TRBV7-8
clone_size: .
d_call: .
j_call: TRBJ1-6

cdr3_aa: CASSLAGANEQFF
cdr3_nt: TGTGCCAGCAGCCTAGCGGGGGCGAATGAGCAGTTCTTC
v_call: TRBV9
clone_size: few
d_call: TRBD2
j_call: TRBJ2-1

cdr3_aa: CASSPTPGFGETQYF
cdr3_nt: TGTGCCAGCTCACCAACCCCGGGATTCGGGGAGACCCAGTACTTC
v_call: TRBV18
clone_size: .
d_call: .
j_call: TRBJ2-5

cdr3_aa: CAWSITGLHYEQYF
cdr3_nt: TGTGCCTGGAGTATTACGGGTCTTCACTACGAGCAGTACTTC
v_call: TRBV30
clone_size: .
d_call: .
j_call: TRBJ2-7

cdr3_aa: CASSLVVLAGDEQFF
cdr3_nt: TGTGCCAGCAGCTTAGTGGTGCTAGCGGGCGATGAGCAGTTCTTC
v_call: TRBV11-1
clone_size: .
d_call: TRBD2
j_call: TRBJ2-1

cdr3_aa: CASSLGTGAPDTQYF
cdr3_nt: TGTGCCAGCAGCCTGGGGACAGGGGCGCCAGATACGCAGTATTTT
v_call: TRBV7-9
clone_size: .
d_call: TRBD1
j_call: TRBJ2-3

cdr3_aa: CASRPTSGPETQYF
cdr3_nt: TGTGCCAGCAGACCTACTAGTGGCCCAGAGACCCAGTACTTC
v_call: TRBV6-5
clone_size: .
d_call: .
j_call: TRBJ2-5

cdr3_aa: CASSSRENTEAFF
cdr3_nt: TGTGCCAGCTCCTCCCGGGAGAACACTGAAGCTTTCTTT
v_call: TRBV19
clone_size: .
d_call: .
j_call: TRBJ1-1

cdr3_aa: CASSETGQPEVTDTQYF
cdr3_nt: TGTGCCAGCAGTGAAACAGGACAGCCGGAGGTCACAGATACGCAGTATTTT
v_call: TRBV25-1
clone_size: few
d_call: .
j_call: TRBJ2-3

cdr3_aa: CAIGAGAGDEQFF
cdr3_nt: TGTGCCATCGGGGCTGGAGCCGGCGATGAGCAGTTCTTC
v_call: TRBV10-3
clone_size: .
d_call: .
j_call: TRBJ2-1

cdr3_aa: CASSRASGSIDTQYF
cdr3_nt: TGTGCCAGCAGCAGGGCCAGCGGGAGCATCGATACGCAGTATTTT
v_call: TRBV7-3
clone_size: .
d_call: TRBD2
j_call: TRBJ2-3

cdr3_aa: CASSLPTGVISYYGYTF
cdr3_nt: TGTGCCAGCAGCCTACCGACAGGGGTAATATCCTACTATGGCTACACCTTC
v_call: TRBV5-6
clone_size: .
d_call: TRBD1
j_call: TRBJ1-2

cdr3_aa: CASVQGRETQYF
cdr3_nt: TGTGCCAGCGTACAGGGGAGAGAGACCCAGTACTTC
v_call: TRBV2
clone_size: .
d_call: TRBD1
j_call: TRBJ2-5

cdr3_aa: CASSLGDRGSLAKNIQYF
cdr3_nt: TGTGCCAGCAGCTTAGGGGACAGGGGATCATTGGCCAAAAACATTCAGTACTTC
v_call: TRBV7-3
clone_size: .
d_call: TRBD1
j_call: TRBJ2-4

cdr3_aa: CASSLVVGDEKLFF
cdr3_nt: TGCGCCAGCAGCTTGGTGGTGGGAGATGAAAAACTGTTTTTT
v_call: TRBV5-1
clone_size: .
d_call: .
j_call: TRBJ1-4

cdr3_aa: CASSVTADNEKLFF
cdr3_nt: TGTGCCAGCAGCGTGACAGCCGATAATGAAAAACTGTTTTTT
v_call: TRBV9
clone_size: .
d_call: .
j_call: TRBJ1-4

cdr3_aa: CASSPHGSTEAFF
cdr3_nt: TGTGCCAGCAGCCCTCACGGGTCCACTGAAGCTTTCTTT
v_call: TRBV9
clone_size: .
d_call: .
j_call: TRBJ1-1

cdr3_aa: CASSELQNTGELFF
cdr3_nt: TGTGCCAGCAGTGAACTACAGAACACCGGGGAGCTGTTTTTT
v_call: TRBV2
clone_size: .
d_call: .
j_call: TRBJ2-2

cdr3_aa: CASSLGSSNTDTQYF
cdr3_nt: TGTGCCAGCTCTCTGGGGAGCTCAAACACAGATACGCAGTATTTT
v_call: TRBV9
clone_size: .
d_call: .
j_call: TRBJ2-3

cdr3_aa: CASSRAPGQGFGTQYF
cdr3_nt: TGTGCCAGCAGCAGGGCGCCGGGACAGGGTTTTGGGACCCAGTACTTC
v_call: TRBV5-4
clone_size: .
d_call: TRBD1
j_call: TRBJ2-5

cdr3_aa: CASSLNREETQYF
cdr3_nt: TGCGCCAGCAGCTTGAACAGGGAAGAGACCCAGTACTTC
v_call: TRBV5-1
clone_size: few
d_call: .
j_call: TRBJ2-5

cdr3_aa: CASSSYSTTLAKNIQYF
cdr3_nt: TGCGCCAGCAGCTCGTATTCGACGACCCTAGCCAAAAACATTCAGTACTTC
v_call: TRBV5-1
clone_size: few
d_call: .
j_call: TRBJ2-4

cdr3_aa: CASSGQGRETQYF
cdr3_nt: TGTGCCAGCAGTGGACAGGGGCGAGAGACCCAGTACTTC
v_call: TRBV28
clone_size: .
d_call: TRBD1
j_call: TRBJ2-5

cdr3_aa: CASSVEGETQYF
cdr3_nt: TGTGCCAGCAGCGTAGAGGGAGAGACCCAGTACTTC
v_call: TRBV9
clone_size: .
d_call: .
j_call: TRBJ2-5

cdr3_aa: CASSEPGGGPGTGELFF
cdr3_nt: TGTGCCAGCAGTGAGCCGGGGGGGGGCCCGGGCACCGGGGAGCTGTTTTTT
v_call: TRBV6-1
clone_size: .
d_call: TRBD2
j_call: TRBJ2-2

cdr3_aa: CASSLLHSSYEQYF
cdr3_nt: TGTGCCAGCAGCTTATTGCACAGCTCCTACGAGCAGTACTTC
v_call: TRBV7-2
clone_size: once
d_call: .
j_call: TRBJ2-7

cdr3_aa: CASRDDGELFF
cdr3_nt: TGCGCCAGCCGCGACGACGGGGAGCTGTTTTTT
v_call: TRBV5-1
clone_size: .
d_call: .
j_call: TRBJ2-2

cdr3_aa: CASSLGGSYAPQQYF
cdr3_nt: TGTGCCAGCAGCTTAGGCGGCAGCTACGCTCCTCAGCAGTACTTC
v_call: TRBV7-9
clone_size: few
d_call: .
j_call: TRBJ2-7

cdr3_aa: CAISGLANEQYF
cdr3_nt: TGTGCCATCAGTGGGCTAGCTAACGAGCAGTACTTC
v_call: TRBV10-3
clone_size: .
d_call: .
j_call: TRBJ2-7

cdr3_aa: CASSDWAGGPNEQFF
cdr3_nt: TGTGCCAGCAGCGACTGGGCGGGAGGGCCGAATGAGCAGTTCTTC
v_call: TRBV7-8
clone_size: many
d_call: TRBD2
j_call: TRBJ2-1

cdr3_aa: CASSYRQGETQYF
cdr3_nt: TGTGCCAGCAGCTATAGACAGGGGGAGACCCAGTACTTC
v_call: TRBV7-9
clone_size: once
d_call: TRBD1
j_call: TRBJ2-5

cdr3_aa: CASSPTGGISSGANVLTF
cdr3_nt: TGTGCCAGCAGCCCTACAGGGGGTATTTCCTCTGGGGCCAACGTCCTGACTTTC
v_call: TRBV7-2
clone_size: few
d_call: TRBD1
j_call: TRBJ2-6

cdr3_aa: CAIKRMRGAFYEQYF
cdr3_nt: TGTGCCATCAAGAGGATGCGGGGGGCCTTCTACGAGCAGTACTTC
v_call: TRBV21-1
clone_size: .
d_call: .
j_call: TRBJ2-7